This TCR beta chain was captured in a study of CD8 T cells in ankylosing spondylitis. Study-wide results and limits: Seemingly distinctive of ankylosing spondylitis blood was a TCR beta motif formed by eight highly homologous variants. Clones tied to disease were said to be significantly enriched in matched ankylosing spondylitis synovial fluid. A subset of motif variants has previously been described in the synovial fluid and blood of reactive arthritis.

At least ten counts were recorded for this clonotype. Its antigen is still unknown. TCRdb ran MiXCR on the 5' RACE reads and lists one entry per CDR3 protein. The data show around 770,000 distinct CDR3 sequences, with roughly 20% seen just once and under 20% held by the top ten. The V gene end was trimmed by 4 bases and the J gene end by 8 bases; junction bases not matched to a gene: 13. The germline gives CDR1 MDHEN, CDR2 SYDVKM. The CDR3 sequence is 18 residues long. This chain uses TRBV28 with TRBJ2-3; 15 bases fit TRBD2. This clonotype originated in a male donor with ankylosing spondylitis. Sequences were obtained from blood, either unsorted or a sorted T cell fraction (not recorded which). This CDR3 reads CASSSPPGLAGGLGTQYF. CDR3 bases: TGTGCCAGCAGTTCCCCCCCTGGACTAGCGGGGGGGCTCGGTACGCAGTATTTT.